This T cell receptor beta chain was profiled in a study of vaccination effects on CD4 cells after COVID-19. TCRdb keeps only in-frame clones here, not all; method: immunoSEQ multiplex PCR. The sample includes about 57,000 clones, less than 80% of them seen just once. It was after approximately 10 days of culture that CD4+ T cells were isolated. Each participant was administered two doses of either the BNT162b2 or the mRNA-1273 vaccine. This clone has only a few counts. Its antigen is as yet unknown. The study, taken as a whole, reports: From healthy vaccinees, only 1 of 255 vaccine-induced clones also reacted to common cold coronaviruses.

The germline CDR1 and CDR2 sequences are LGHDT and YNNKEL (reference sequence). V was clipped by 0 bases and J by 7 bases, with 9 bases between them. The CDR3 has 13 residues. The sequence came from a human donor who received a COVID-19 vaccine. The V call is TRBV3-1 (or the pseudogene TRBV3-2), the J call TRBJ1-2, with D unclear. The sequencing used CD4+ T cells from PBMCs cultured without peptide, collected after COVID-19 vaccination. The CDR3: CASSQDPGSGYTF. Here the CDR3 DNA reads TGTGCCAGCAGCCAAGATCCTGGCAGTGGCTACACCTTC.